Below are 23 T cell receptor beta chains sequenced from a single sample in a study of PD-1 blockade in classical Hodgkin lymphoma. Using immunoSEQ multiplex PCR, the repertoire was profiled, and TCRdb retains in-frame clones only, with some absent. The sample carries some 11,000 clones, around four fifths recorded once. Time point meaning: cycle 4 day 1 (C4D1), after six to seven weeks of nivolumab. With no exception, relapse followed autologous stem cell transplantation in all patients, and brentuximab vedotin exposure varied. Thawed PBMCs underwent magnetic negative selection to yield purified CD4+ T cells. The material sequenced was CD4+ T cells from blood, taken before the fourth cycle of nivolumab. The receptor set was obtained from a human donor with classical Hodgkin lymphoma.

This chain uses TRBV19 with TRBJ2-5; unclear D gene. V lost 3 bases and J lost 0, with 2 bases in between. The CDR3 length is 12 residues. Germline CDR1 reads LNHDA; CDR2 reads SQIVND (reference sequence). Here the CDR3 reads CASSMYQETQYF. DNA of the CDR3: TGTGCCAGTAGTATGTACCAAGAGACCCAGTACTTC.

CDR3 bases: TGCGCCAGCAGCCCGGGACAGGGGGTTATAAACACTGAAGCTTTCTTT. This sequence encodes CASSPGQGVINTEAFF. The J gene is TRBJ1-1, the V gene TRBV5-1; 11 nucleotides match TRBD1. CDR1 and CDR2 from the germline V gene are SGHRS and YFSETQ. The CDR3 loop spans 16 amino acids. The J segment lost 2 bases and the V segment lost 4 bases, leaving 7 bases of the junction unmatched. The whole variable domain, remainder taken from reference TRBV5-1 and TRBJ1-1, is KAGVTQTPRYLIKTRGQQVTLSCSPISGHRSVSWYQQTPGQGLQFLFEYFSETQRNKGNFPGRFSGRQFSNSRSEMNVSTLELGDSALYLCASSPGQGVINTEAFFGQGTRLTVV.

The chain uses TRBV19 and TRBJ2-2, with 12 bases matching TRBD2. The CDR3 has 18 residues. The germline gives CDR1 LNHDA, CDR2 SQIVND (reference sequence). J gave up 0 bases and V 3 bases, and 5 bases lay outside the gene matches. The CDR3 loop reads CASSMTSGRLANTGELFF. CDR3 DNA sequence: TGTGCCAGTAGTATGACTAGCGGGAGACTCGCGAACACCGGGGAGCTGTTTTTT.

The J gene is TRBJ2-5, the V gene TRBV5-6; 7 bases agree with TRBD1. The germline V gene encodes CDR1 SGHDT and CDR2 YYEEEE. Trimming cost V 4 bases and J 4 bases; bases outside gene matches: 13. This CDR3 is built from 16 residues. This CDR3 is CASSLQGQRWGETQYF. The CDR3 DNA sequence: TGTGCCAGCAGCCTCCAGGGACAGAGGTGGGGAGAGACCCAGTACTTC.

The chain employs TRBV28 and TRBJ1-2, with no clear D. The CDR3 spans 12 residues. Germline V CDR1 and CDR2: MDHEN, SYDVKM. V lost 5 bases, J lost 1 base, and 5 bases lay in between. In nucleotides, the CDR3 is TGTGCCAGCAGTGGGAATAACTATGGCTACACCTTC. Translating gives CASSGNNYGYTF.

The V gene is TRBV28, the J gene TRBJ2-7; 10 bases match TRBD1. CDR3 length: 15 amino acids. The germline V gene encodes CDR1 MDHEN and CDR2 SYDVKM. Losses at the gene ends were 3 bases for V and 5 bases for J; bases not matched to a gene: 7. The CDR3 sequence: CASSFWGQGPHEQYF. DNA of the CDR3: TGTGCCAGCAGTTTCTGGGGACAGGGGCCCCACGAGCAGTACTTC.

The V and J genes are TRBV27 and TRBJ2-5; D is undetermined. Germline loops: CDR1 MNHEY, CDR2 SMNVEV (reference sequence). Trimming pared 5 bases from V and 5 bases from J, leaving 12 bases between. The CDR3 covers 13 residues. The CDR3 protein is CASSRFQAETQYF. The CDR3 DNA follows: TGTGCCAGCAGTAGATTTCAGGCGGAGACCCAGTACTTC.

This clone has a handful of counts. The rearrangement links TRBV5-5 to TRBJ2-1, with 11 positions matching TRBD1. Per the germline V gene, CDR1 is SGHKS and CDR2 is YYEKEE (reference sequence). The ends lost 4 bases at V and 7 bases at J; junction bases unmatched: 7. The CDR3 is 15 amino acids. This chain's CDR3 is CASSHGTGGKNEQFF. In nucleotides, the CDR3 is TGTGCCAGCAGCCACGGGACAGGGGGGAAAAATGAGCAGTTCTTC.

In its sample, this clone was seen once. The CDR3 is CASSLEAGGAYEQYF. The CDR3 DNA sequence: TGTGCCAGCAGCTTAGAAGCGGGAGGCGCCTACGAGCAGTACTTC. The V and J genes are TRBV7-2 and TRBJ2-7; 9 nucleotides agree with TRBD2. V lost 1 base and J lost 2; bases outside the gene matches: 3. This CDR3 is built from 15 residues. In germline, CDR1 is SGHTA, CDR2 FQGNSA.

This sequence joins TRBV21-1 and TRBJ1-1. TRBV21-1 is termed a pseudogene. The CDR3 spans 15 residues. The CDR3 DNA reads as TGTGCCAGCTTGGGGGGGGCGGCCCTTCAGTGTGAAGCTTTCTTT. Amino acids: CASLGGAALQCEAFF.

The chain recombines TRBV27 with TRBJ2-6; D remains unclear. The CDR3 totals 15 residues. Germline CDR1 and CDR2: MNHEY and SMNVEV (reference sequence). Deletions cut 0 bases from V and 3 bases from J, with 6 bases between. CDR3 coding DNA: TGTGCCAGCAGTTTATCTCGGTTTGGGGCCAACGTCCTGACTTTC. This translates into CASSLSRFGANVLTF.

The V gene is TRBV6-6, the J gene TRBJ2-1, with TRBD1 matching 10 bases. V gave up 6 bases and J gave up 8 bases; unmatched junction bases: 13. The CDR3 has 16 residues. From germline, CDR1 is MNHNY and CDR2 SVGAGI (reference sequence). The CDR3 sequence: CASSLGQGRRNDEQFF. CDR3 bases: TGTGCCAGCAGCCTGGGACAGGGGCGACGGAATGATGAGCAGTTCTTC.

This clone is categorized as medium-sized. This sequence joins TRBV7-8 and TRBJ2-7; a weak D match, TRBD2 (5 bases). Trimming took 4 bases from V and 5 from J, leaving 12 bases between them. Germline CDR1 SGHVS, CDR2 FQNEAQ. This CDR3 has 13 amino acids. CDR3 in DNA: TGTGCCAGCAGCTCCCCGAGGCGGGACGAGCAGTACTTC. Protein sequence: CASSSPRRDEQYF.

This clone has a handful of counts. The chain joins TRBV29-1 to TRBJ2-5; D is unresolved. Germline assignment: CDR1 SQVTM and CDR2 ANQGSEA. CDR3 length: 13 amino acids. V was shortened by 2 bases and J by 2 bases, with 9 bases between the two germline ends. The CDR3 spells CSVEMRLQETQYF. CDR3 DNA sequence: TGCAGCGTTGAAATGCGGTTACAAGAGACCCAGTACTTC.

V usage is TRBV7-8 and J usage is TRBJ2-7; D is undetermined. This CDR3 has 12 residues. Germline V gene data show CDR1 as SGHVS and CDR2 as FQNEAQ. Trimming took off 2 bases at V and 3 bases at J, with 5 bases between the two ends. In nucleotides, the CDR3 is TGTGCCAGCAGCTTACTCGGCTACGAGCAGTACTTC. This translates into CASSLLGYEQYF.

In this sample, this clone turned up a few times. This chain connects TRBV5-1 to TRBJ2-1; weak D call: TRBD2 (6 bases). V was shortened by 2 bases and J by 12 bases, with 15 bases between the two germline ends. Germline V gene lookup returns CDR1 SGHRS and CDR2 YFSETQ. The CDR3 consists of 13 residues. The CDR3 nucleotides read TGCGCCAGCAGCTTAGGCTCCCTGGGGGGGCAGTTCTTC. Translated, it gives CASSLGSLGGQFF.

This chain joins TRBV27 and TRBJ1-1; 12 nucleotides agree with TRBD1. With V trimmed by 5 bases and J by 4 bases, 8 bases remained unmatched. This CDR3 has 16 amino acids. Germline CDR1 MNHEY, CDR2 SMNVEV (reference sequence). CDR3 in DNA: TGTGCCAGCAGTAACCGGGACAGGGGGCTGATCACTGAAGCTTTCTTT. Translation: CASSNRDRGLITEAFF.

The chain combines TRBV7-9 with TRBJ2-5; tentatively, D is TRBD1 or TRBD2 (6 bases each). V was trimmed by 5 bases and J by 1 base, leaving 20 bases between them. The CDR3 length is 17 residues. Germline-derived CDR1 and CDR2 are SEHNR and FQNEAQ (reference sequence). CDR3 protein: CASSPDLAVGAQETQYF. In nucleotides, the CDR3 is TGTGCCAGCAGCCCAGACTTAGCGGTGGGGGCCCAAGAGACCCAGTACTTC.

V gene TRBV6-6 combines with J gene TRBJ2-2; tentatively, D is TRBD1 (5 bases). Germline values: CDR1 MNHNY, CDR2 SVGAGI (reference sequence). V dropped 0 bases and J dropped 3 bases, with 11 bases sitting between them. The CDR3 length is 16 residues. DNA of the CDR3: TGTGCCAGCAGTTACTCGCTGGGGCCGTACACCGGGGAGCTGTTTTTT. It encodes CASSYSLGPYTGELFF.

The V call is TRBV19, the J call TRBJ1-6, with a weak D call TRBD1 (6 bases). The CDR3 is made up of 16 amino acids. The V gene's germline CDR1 is LNHDA and CDR2 SQIVND (reference sequence). Trimming took off 4 bases at V and 10 bases at J, with 20 bases between the two ends. CDR3 residues: CASSKQRTSGDSPLHF. The CDR3 nucleotides read TGTGCCAGTAGTAAACAACGAACCTCAGGGGACTCACCCCTCCACTTT.

The chain couples TRBV28 to TRBJ2-5; the match to TRBD1 covers 9 bases. The CDR3 is made up of 15 amino acids. Germline V lookup: CDR1 MDHEN, CDR2 SYDVKM. With 8 bases clipped from V and 4 bases from J, the junction kept 11 bases outside the gene matches. The CDR3 sequence is CASHRDRVTLETQYF. CDR3 nucleotides: TGTGCCAGCCATCGGGACAGGGTAACATTAGAGACCCAGTACTTC.

The sample holds a few counts of this clone. The chain is built from TRBV30 and TRBJ1-2; 9 bases align to TRBD1. Germline V CDR1 and CDR2: GTSNPN, SVGIG (reference sequence). V shed 3 bases and J 0 bases; nucleotides not matched to a gene: 11. The CDR3 totals 17 residues. CDR3 coding DNA: TGTGCCTGGAGCCTCGGGACAGGGAGACAAACTAACTATGGCTACACCTTC. It translates to CAWSLGTGRQTNYGYTF.

In its sample, this clone is medium-sized. The gene calls are TRBV4-1 and TRBJ1-5; TRBD1 is a possible D gene (6 bases). Per germline, CDR1 MGHRA and CDR2 YSYEKL. The CDR3 spans 17 residues. The V gene lost 3 bases and the J gene lost 0 bases, with 15 bases spanning the gap. The CDR3: CASSQERQVNSNQPQHF. The CDR3 DNA reads TGCGCCAGCAGCCAGGAACGACAGGTTAATAGCAATCAGCCCCAGCATTTT.